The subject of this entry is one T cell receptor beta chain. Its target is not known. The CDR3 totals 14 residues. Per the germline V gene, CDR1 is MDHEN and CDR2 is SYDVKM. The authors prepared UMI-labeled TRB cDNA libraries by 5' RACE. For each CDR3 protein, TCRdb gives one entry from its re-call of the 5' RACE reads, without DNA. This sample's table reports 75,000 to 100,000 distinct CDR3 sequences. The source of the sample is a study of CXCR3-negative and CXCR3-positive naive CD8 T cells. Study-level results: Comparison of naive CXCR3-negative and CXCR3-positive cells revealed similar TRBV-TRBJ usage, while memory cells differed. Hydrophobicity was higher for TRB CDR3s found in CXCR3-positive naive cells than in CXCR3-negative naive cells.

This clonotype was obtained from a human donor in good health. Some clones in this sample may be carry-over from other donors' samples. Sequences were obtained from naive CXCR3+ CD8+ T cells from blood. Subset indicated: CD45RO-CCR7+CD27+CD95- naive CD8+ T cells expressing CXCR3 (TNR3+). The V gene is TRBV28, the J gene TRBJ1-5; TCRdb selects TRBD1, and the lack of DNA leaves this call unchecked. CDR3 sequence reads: CASSSGTGNQPQHF.